The next 3 T cell receptor beta chains were all read from a single sample in a study of OX40 agonist ivuxolimab in advanced cancers. Profiling relied on immunoSEQ multiplex PCR, and the TCRdb table lists in-frame clones only, not all of them. The sample includes over 60,000 clones, roughly 80% of them seen just once. The specimen was CD4+ or CD8+ T cells sorted from blood, collected in a trial of the OX40 agonist ivuxolimab. Receptors were obtained from an adult with an advanced solid tumor such as melanoma, head and neck, liver or kidney cancer.

This chain links TRBV19 with TRBJ2-2; D ambiguous. The germline CDR1 and CDR2 sequences are LNHDA and SQIVND (reference sequence). The CDR3 has 14 residues. V dropped 5 bases and J dropped 6 bases, with 13 bases sitting between them. CDR3 amino acids: CASSATRASGELFF. In nucleotides, the CDR3 is TGTGCCAGTAGTGCGACAAGGGCTTCCGGGGAGCTGTTTTTT. The complete variable domain, with remaining parts taken from reference TRBV19 and TRBJ2-2, reads DGGITQSPKYLFRKEGQNVTLSCEQNLNHDAMYWYRQDPGQGLRLIYYSQIVNDFQKGDIAEGYSVSREKKESFPLTVTSAQKNPTAFYLCASSATRASGELFFGEGSRLTVL.

This clone is a singleton in its sample. V usage is TRBV6-1 and J usage is TRBJ2-4; either TRBD1 or TRBD2 may supply D (5 bases each). Trimming left V 1 base short and J 1 base short, with 5 bases between. The V gene's germline CDR1 is MNHNS and CDR2 SASEGT. The CDR3 sequence is 14 residues long. As DNA, the CDR3 is TGTGCCAGCAGTGAAGGGGGGGCCAAAAACATTCAGTACTTC. Translated: CASSEGGAKNIQYF.

The sample holds a few counts of this clone. V gene TRBV28 combines with J gene TRBJ1-3; D uncertain. The V gene lost 6 bases and the J gene lost 7 bases, with 16 bases spanning the gap. CDR3 length: 14 residues. The germline V gene encodes CDR1 MDHEN and CDR2 SYDVKM. This CDR3 is CASSIAPGGNTIYF. In nucleotides, the CDR3 is TGTGCCAGCAGCATTGCCCCGGGTGGGAACACCATATATTTT. The variable domain in full, completed from reference TRBV28 and TRBJ1-3, reads DVKVTQSSRYLVKRTGEKVFLECVQDMDHENMFWYRQDPGLGLRLIYFSYDVKMKEKGDIPEGYSVSREKKERFSLILESASTNQTSMYLCASSIAPGGNTIYFGEGSWLTVV.